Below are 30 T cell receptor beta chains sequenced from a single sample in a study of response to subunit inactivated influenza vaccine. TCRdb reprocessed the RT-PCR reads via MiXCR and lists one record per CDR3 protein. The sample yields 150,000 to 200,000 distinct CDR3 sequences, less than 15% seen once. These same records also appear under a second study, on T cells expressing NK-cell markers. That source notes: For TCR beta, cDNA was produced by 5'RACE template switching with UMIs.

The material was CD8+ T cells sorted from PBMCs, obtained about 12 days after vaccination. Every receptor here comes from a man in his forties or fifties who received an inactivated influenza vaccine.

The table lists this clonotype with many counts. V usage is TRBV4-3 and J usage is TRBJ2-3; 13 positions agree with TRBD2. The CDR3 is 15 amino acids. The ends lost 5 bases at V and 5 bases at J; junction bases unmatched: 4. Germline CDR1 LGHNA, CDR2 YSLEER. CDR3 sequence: CASSGLAGALDTQYF. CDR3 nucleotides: TGCGCCAGCAGCGGACTAGCGGGAGCCTTAGATACGCAGTATTTT.

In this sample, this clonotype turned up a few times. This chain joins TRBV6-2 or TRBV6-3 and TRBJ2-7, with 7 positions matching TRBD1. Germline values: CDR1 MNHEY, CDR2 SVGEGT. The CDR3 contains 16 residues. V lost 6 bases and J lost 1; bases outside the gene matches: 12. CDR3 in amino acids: CASSPPRGPLSYEQYF. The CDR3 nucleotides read TGTGCCAGCAGCCCTCCAAGGGGGCCCCTTTCCTACGAGCAGTACTTC.

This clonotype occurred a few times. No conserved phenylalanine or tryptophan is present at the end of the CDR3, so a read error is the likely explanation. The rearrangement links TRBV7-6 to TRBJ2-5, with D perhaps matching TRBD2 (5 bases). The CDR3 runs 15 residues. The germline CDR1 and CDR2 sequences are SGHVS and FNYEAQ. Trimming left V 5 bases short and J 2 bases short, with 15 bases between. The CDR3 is CASSALGSAQETQYV. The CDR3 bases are TGTGCCAGCAGCGCACTGGGTAGCGCTCAAGAGACCCAGTACGTC.

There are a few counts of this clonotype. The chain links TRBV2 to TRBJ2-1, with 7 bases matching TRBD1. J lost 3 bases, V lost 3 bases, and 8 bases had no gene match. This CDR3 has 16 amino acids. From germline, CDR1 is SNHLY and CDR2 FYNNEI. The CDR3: CASSDALQGFYNEQFF. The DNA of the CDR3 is TGTGCCAGCAGTGACGCCCTACAGGGGTTCTACAATGAGCAGTTCTTC.

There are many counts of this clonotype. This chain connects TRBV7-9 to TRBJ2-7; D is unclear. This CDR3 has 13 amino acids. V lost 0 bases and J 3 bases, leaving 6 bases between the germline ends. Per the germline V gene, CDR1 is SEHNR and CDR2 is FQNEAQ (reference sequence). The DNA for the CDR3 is TGTGCCAGCAGCTTAGCTTGGGGCTACGAGCAGTACTTC. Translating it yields CASSLAWGYEQYF.

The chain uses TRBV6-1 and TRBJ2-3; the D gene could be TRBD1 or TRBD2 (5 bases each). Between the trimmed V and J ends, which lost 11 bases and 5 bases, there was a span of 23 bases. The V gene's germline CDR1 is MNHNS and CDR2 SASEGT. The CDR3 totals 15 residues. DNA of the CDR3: TGTGCCGCGGGCGGGCAGGGCTCATTGGGAGATACGCAGTATTTT. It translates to CAAGGQGSLGDTQYF.

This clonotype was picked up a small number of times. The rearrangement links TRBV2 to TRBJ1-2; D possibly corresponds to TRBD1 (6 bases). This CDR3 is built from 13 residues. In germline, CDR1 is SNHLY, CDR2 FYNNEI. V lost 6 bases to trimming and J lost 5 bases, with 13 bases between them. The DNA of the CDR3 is TGTGCCAGCAGGGGAACAGGGAGTTATGGCTACACCTTC. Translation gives CASRGTGSYGYTF.

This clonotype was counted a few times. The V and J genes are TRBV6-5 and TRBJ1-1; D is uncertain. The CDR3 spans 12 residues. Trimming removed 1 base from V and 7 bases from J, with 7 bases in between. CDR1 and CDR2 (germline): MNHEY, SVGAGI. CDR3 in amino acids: CASSYLGNEAFF. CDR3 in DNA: TGTGCCAGCAGTTACTTGGGGAATGAAGCTTTCTTT.

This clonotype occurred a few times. In DNA, the CDR3 is TGTGCCAGCAGCTCAAGCGGCACAGACGAGCAGTACTTC. As protein: CASSSSGTDEQYF. This chain links TRBV7-6 with TRBJ2-7; TRBD2 might be the D (5 bases). Germline V gene lookup returns CDR1 SGHVS and CDR2 FNYEAQ. Trimming took 4 bases from V and 5 from J, leaving 12 bases between them. This CDR3 is built from 13 residues. Combining the CDR3 with reference TRBV7-6 and TRBJ2-7 gives the whole variable domain GAGVSQSPRYKVTKRGQDVALRCDPISGHVSLYWYRQALGQGPEFLTYFNYEAQQDKSGLPNDRFSAERPEGSISTLTIQRTEQRDSAMYRCASSSSGTDEQYFGPGTRLTVT.

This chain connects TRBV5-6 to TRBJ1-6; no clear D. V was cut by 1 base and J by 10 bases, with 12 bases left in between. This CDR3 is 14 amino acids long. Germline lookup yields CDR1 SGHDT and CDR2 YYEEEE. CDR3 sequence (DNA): TGTGCCAGCAGCTTGCTGTATCAATACTCACCCCTCCACTTT. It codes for CASSLLYQYSPLHF. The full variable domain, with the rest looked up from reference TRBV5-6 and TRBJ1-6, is DAGVTQSPTHLIKTRGQQVTLRCSPKSGHDTVSWYQQALGQGPQFIFQYYEEEERQRGNFPDRFSGHQFPNYSSELNVNALLLGDSALYLCASSLLYQYSPLHFGNGTRLTVT.

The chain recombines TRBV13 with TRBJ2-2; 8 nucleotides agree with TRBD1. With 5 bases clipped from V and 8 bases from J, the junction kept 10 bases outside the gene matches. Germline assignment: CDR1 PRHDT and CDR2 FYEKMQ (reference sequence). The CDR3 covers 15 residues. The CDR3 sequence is CASSPDQGAQGELFF. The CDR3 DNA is TGTGCCAGCAGCCCTGACCAGGGGGCGCAAGGGGAGCTGTTTTTT.

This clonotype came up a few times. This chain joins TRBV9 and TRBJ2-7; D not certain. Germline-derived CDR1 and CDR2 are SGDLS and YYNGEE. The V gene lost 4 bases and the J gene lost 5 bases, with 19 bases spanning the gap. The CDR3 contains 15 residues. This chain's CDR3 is CASSLVGNPRHEQYF. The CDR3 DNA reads TGTGCCAGCAGCCTAGTTGGGAATCCTAGGCACGAGCAGTACTTC.

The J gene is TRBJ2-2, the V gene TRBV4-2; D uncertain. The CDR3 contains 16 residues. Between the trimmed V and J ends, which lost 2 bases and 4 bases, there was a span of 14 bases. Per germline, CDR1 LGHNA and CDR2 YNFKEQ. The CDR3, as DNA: TGTGCCAGCAGCCAACGCTCTCCTAAGCGCACCGGGGAGCTGTTTTTT. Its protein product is CASSQRSPKRTGELFF.

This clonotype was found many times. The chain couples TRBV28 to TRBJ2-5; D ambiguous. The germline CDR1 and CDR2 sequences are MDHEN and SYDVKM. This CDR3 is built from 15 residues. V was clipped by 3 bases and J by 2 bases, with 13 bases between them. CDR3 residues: CASSFLAVGQETQYF. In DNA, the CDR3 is TGTGCCAGCAGTTTCCTTGCAGTGGGGCAAGAGACCCAGTACTTC.

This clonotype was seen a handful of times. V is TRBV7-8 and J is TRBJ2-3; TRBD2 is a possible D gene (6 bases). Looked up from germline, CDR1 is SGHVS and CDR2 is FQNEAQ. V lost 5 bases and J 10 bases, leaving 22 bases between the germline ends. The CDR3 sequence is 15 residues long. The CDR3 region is CASSPNTGPRGAQYF. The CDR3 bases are TGTGCCAGCAGCCCTAATACTGGACCTCGCGGGGCGCAGTATTTT.

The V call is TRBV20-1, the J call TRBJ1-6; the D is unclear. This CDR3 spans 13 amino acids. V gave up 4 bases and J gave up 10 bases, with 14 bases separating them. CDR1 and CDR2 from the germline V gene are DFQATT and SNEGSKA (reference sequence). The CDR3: CSATRVEESPLHF. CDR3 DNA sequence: TGCAGTGCTACGAGGGTGGAAGAATCACCCCTCCACTTT.

The CDR3 is CASSQELADYNEQFF. The CDR3 DNA is TGCGCCAGCAGCCAAGAACTAGCCGACTACAATGAGCAGTTCTTC. This sequence joins TRBV4-3 and TRBJ2-1; TRBD2 is a possible D gene (6 bases). This CDR3 region has 15 residues. V was pared by 0 bases and J by 3 bases, with 9 bases between. Germline loops: CDR1 LGHNA, CDR2 YSLEER.

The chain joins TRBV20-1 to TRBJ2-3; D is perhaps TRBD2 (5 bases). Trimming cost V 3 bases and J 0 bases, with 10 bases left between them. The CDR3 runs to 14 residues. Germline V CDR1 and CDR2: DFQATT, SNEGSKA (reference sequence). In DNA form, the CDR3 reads TGCAGTGCTAGGGACGGGGAGAGCACAGATACGCAGTATTTT. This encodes CSARDGESTDTQYF.

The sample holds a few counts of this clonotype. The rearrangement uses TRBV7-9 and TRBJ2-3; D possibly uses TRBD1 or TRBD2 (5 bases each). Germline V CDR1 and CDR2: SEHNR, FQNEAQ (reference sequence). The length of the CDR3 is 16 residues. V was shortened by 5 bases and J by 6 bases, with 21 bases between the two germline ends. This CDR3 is CASSRSRDLYGDTQYF. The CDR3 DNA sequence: TGTGCCAGCAGCCGTTCGAGGGACCTCTATGGGGATACGCAGTATTTT.

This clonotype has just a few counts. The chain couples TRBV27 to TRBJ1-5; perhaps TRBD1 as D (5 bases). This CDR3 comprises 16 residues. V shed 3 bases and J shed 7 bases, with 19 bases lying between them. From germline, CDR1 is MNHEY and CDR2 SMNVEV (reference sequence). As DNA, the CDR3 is TGTGCCAGCAGTTTCGGTGGTGGTGGGACGGGGCAGCCCCAGCATTTT. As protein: CASSFGGGGTGQPQHF.

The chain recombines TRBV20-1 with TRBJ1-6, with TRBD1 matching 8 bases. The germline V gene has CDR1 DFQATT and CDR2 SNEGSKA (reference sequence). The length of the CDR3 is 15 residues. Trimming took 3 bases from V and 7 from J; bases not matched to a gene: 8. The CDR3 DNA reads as TGCAGTGCTAGCGAAAGACAGGGGTGGAATTCACCCCTCCACTTT. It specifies CSASERQGWNSPLHF.

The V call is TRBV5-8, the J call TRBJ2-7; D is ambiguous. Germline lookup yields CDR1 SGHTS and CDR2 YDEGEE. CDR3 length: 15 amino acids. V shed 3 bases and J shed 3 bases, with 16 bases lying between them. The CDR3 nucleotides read TGTGCCAGCAGCTCTGGGCCCCATAAGGACTACGAGCAGTACTTC. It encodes CASSSGPHKDYEQYF.

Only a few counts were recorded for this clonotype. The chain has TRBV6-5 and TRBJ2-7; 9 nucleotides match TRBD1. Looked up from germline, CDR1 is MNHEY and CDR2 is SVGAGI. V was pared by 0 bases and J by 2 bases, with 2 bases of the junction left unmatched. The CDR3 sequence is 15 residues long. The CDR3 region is CASSYSRQGAYEQYF. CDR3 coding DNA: TGTGCCAGCAGTTACTCACGACAGGGGGCCTACGAGCAGTACTTC.

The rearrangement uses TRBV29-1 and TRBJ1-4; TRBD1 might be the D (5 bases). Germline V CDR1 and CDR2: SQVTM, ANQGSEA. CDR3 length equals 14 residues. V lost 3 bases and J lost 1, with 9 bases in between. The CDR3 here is CSVDFGGTNEKLFF. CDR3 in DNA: TGCAGCGTTGATTTTGGGGGAACTAATGAAAAACTGTTTTTT.

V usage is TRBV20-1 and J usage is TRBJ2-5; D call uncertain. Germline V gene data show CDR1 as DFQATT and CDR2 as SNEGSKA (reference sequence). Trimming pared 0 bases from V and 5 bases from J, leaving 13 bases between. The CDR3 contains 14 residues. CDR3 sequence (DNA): TGCAGTGCTAGAGATCACAGCGTGGGGGAGACCCAGTACTTC. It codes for CSARDHSVGETQYF.

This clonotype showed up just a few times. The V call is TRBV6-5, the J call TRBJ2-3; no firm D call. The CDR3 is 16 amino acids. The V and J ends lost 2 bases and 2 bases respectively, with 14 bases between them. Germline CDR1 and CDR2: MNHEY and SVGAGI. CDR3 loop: CASSYHSGQLTDTQYF. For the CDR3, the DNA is TGTGCCAGCAGTTACCACAGTGGGCAGCTCACAGATACGCAGTATTTT.

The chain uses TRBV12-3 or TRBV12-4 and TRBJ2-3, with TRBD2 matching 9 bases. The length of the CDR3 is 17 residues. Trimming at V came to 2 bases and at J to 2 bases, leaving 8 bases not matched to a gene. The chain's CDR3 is CASSLHAAGGPTDTQYF. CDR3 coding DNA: TGTGCCAGCAGTTTACATGCTGCGGGGGGGCCCACAGATACGCAGTATTTT.

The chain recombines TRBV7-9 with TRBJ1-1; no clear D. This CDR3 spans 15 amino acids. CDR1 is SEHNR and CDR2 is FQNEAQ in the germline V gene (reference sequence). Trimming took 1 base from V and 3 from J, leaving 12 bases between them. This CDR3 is CASSLVTDADTEAFF. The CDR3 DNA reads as TGTGCCAGCAGCTTAGTAACAGACGCGGACACTGAAGCTTTCTTT.

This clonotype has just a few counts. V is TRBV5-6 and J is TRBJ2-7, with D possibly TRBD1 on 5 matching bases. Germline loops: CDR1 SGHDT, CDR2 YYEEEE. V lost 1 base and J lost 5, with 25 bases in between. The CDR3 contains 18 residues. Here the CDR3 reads CASSLSGAGSYRSNEQYF. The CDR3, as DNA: TGTGCCAGCAGCTTGAGTGGGGCCGGCTCCTACCGGTCCAACGAGCAGTACTTC.

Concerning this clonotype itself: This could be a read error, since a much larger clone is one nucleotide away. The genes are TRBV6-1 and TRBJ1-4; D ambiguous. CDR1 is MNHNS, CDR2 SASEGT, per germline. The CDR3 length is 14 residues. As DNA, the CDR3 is TGTGCCAGCAGACAACACGGAAGCAATGTAAAACTGTTTTTT. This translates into CASRQHGSNVKLFF.